These 13 T cell receptor beta chains were all obtained from the same sample, sequenced in a study of blood T cell repertoires in COVID-19. Assay: immunoSEQ multiplex PCR; the TCRdb copy retains only in-frame clones and omits some. This table has fewer than 350,000 clones, about 89% appearing once. Sequencing was performed on peripheral blood. The receptors stem from a man aged 40-49 years with active or convalescent COVID-19.

The chain has TRBV6-6 and TRBJ2-1, with 8 bases aligning to TRBD1. CDR1 and CDR2 from the germline V gene are MNHNY and SVGAGI (reference sequence). The CDR3 runs to 16 residues. V trimming: 0 bases; J trimming: 5 bases; junction bases outside the gene matches: 6. The CDR3 spells CASSYSDHRGNNEQFF. The CDR3 bases are TGTGCCAGCAGTTACTCAGATCACAGGGGGAACAATGAGCAGTTCTTC.

This rearrangement joins TRBV28 to TRBJ1-5; TRBD1 is a possible D gene (6 bases). V lost 4 bases and J lost 1, with 11 bases in between. The V gene's germline CDR1 is MDHEN and CDR2 SYDVKM. The CDR3 consists of 15 residues. CDR3 coding DNA: TGTGCCAGCAGTTCGATACAGGGAAGCAATCAGCCCCAGCATTTT. Protein: CASSSIQGSNQPQHF.

V gene TRBV13 combines with J gene TRBJ2-4, with D tentatively TRBD2 (6 bases). The germline CDR1 and CDR2 sequences are PRHDT and FYEKMQ (reference sequence). V dropped 3 bases and J dropped 6 bases, with 21 bases sitting between them. The CDR3 loop spans 17 amino acids. The CDR3 sequence: CASSFQLAEKGGNIQYF. The DNA for the CDR3 is TGTGCCAGCAGCTTTCAACTAGCCGAAAAGGGCGGAAACATTCAGTACTTC. The full variable domain, its missing parts supplied by reference TRBV13 and TRBJ2-4, is AAGVIQSPRHLIKEKRETATLKCYPIPRHDTVYWYQQGPGQDPQFLISFYEKMQSDKGSIPDRFSAQQFSDYHSELNMSSLELGDSALYFCASSFQLAEKGGNIQYFGAGTRLSVL.

The CDR3, as DNA: TGTGCCAGCAGCGATCCGAGAGGAGCCAATGAAAAACTGTTTTTT. This encodes CASSDPRGANEKLFF. The V gene is TRBV9, the J gene TRBJ1-4; D not certain. Per germline, CDR1 SGDLS and CDR2 YYNGEE. This CDR3 region has 15 residues. V gave up 3 bases and J gave up 5 bases, with 14 bases separating them. Using reference TRBV9 and TRBJ1-4 for the parts outside the CDR3, the full variable domain is DSGVTQTPKHLITATGQRVTLRCSPRSGDLSVYWYQQSLDQGLQFLIQYYNGEERAKGNILERFSAQQFPDLHSELNLSSLELGDSALYFCASSDPRGANEKLFFGSGTQLSVL.

The chain links TRBV7-8 to TRBJ2-2; TRBD1 might be the D (6 bases). Germline assignment: CDR1 SGHVS and CDR2 FQNEAQ. V gave up 4 bases and J gave up 6 bases, with 12 bases separating them. The CDR3 has 14 residues. CDR3 DNA sequence: TGTGCCAGCAGCTCGGACAGCCTCGCCGGGGAGCTGTTTTTT. This gives the protein CASSSDSLAGELFF. The full variable domain, completed using reference TRBV7-8 and TRBJ2-2, is GAGVSQSPRYKVAKRGQDVALRCDPISGHVSLFWYQQALGQGPEFLTYFQNEAQLDKSGLPSDRFFAERPEGSVSTLKIQRTQQEDSAVYLCASSSDSLAGELFFGEGSRLTVL.

This chain joins TRBV14 and TRBJ2-5; D possibly corresponds to TRBD2 (5 bases). The CDR3 has 15 residues. V lost 4 bases and J 5 bases, leaving 17 bases between the germline ends. Germline-derived CDR1 and CDR2 are SGHDN and FVKESK. The CDR3: CASSPLTEARETQYF. DNA of the CDR3: TGTGCCAGCAGCCCCCTCACGGAGGCGCGGGAGACCCAGTACTTC.

The chain employs TRBV9 and TRBJ2-2; no clear D. CDR3 length: 15 amino acids. The ends were cut back, 0 bases at V and 3 bases at J, with 9 bases in the middle. Germline CDR1 is SGDLS and CDR2 is YYNGEE. The CDR3 protein is CASSVGQVDTGELFF. DNA for the CDR3: TGTGCCAGCAGCGTAGGTCAGGTTGACACCGGGGAGCTGTTTTTT.

The rearrangement uses TRBV27 and TRBJ2-2, with 8 positions matching TRBD2. Germline V gene lookup returns CDR1 MNHEY and CDR2 SMNVEV (reference sequence). The V and J ends lost 6 bases and 7 bases, in that order; junction bases with no gene match: 4. This CDR3 contains 13 residues. The CDR3 region is CASRPLAGGELFF. As DNA, the CDR3 is TGTGCCAGCAGACCCCTAGCGGGCGGGGAGCTGTTTTTT.

This chain uses TRBV7-8 with TRBJ2-7; D may be TRBD2 (6 bases). Trimming pared 5 bases from V and 4 bases from J, leaving 18 bases between. The CDR3 length is 15 residues. Per germline, CDR1 SGHVS and CDR2 FQNEAQ. CDR3 amino acids: CASSDYGTSGYEQYF. The CDR3 nucleotides read TGTGCCAGCAGCGACTACGGGACTTCGGGTTACGAGCAGTACTTC. Using reference TRBV7-8 and TRBJ2-7 for the parts outside the CDR3, the full variable domain is GAGVSQSPRYKVAKRGQDVALRCDPISGHVSLFWYQQALGQGPEFLTYFQNEAQLDKSGLPSDRFFAERPEGSVSTLKIQRTQQEDSAVYLCASSDYGTSGYEQYFGPGTRLTVT.

The chain links TRBV2 to TRBJ2-1; the match to TRBD2 covers 7 bases. V lost 5 bases, J lost 2 bases, and 6 bases stayed unmatched. Germline assignment: CDR1 SNHLY and CDR2 FYNNEI. This CDR3 has 15 residues. CDR3 bases: TGTGCCAGCAGTCAGCGCGGGGGTCCCTACAATGAGCAGTTCTTC. Translation: CASSQRGGPYNEQFF.

V is TRBV27 and J is TRBJ1-4; 7 positions agree with TRBD1. The V gene's germline CDR1 is MNHEY and CDR2 SMNVEV (reference sequence). The CDR3 totals 15 residues. The trim removed 4 bases at V and 10 bases at J, leaving 12 bases unmatched. CDR3 residues: CASSSSYPRGAKLFF. CDR3 nucleotide sequence: TGTGCCAGCAGTTCCTCTTACCCCAGGGGGGCAAAACTGTTTTTT.

This sequence joins TRBV5-1 and TRBJ1-2; D might be TRBD1 (5 bases). Germline CDR1 and CDR2: SGHRS and YFSETQ. The CDR3 consists of 13 residues. V lost 4 bases and J lost 4, with 11 bases in between. Written as DNA, the CDR3 is TGCGCCAGCAGCCTGGTCGGGGGCTATGGCTACACCTTC. Translating it yields CASSLVGGYGYTF.

This clone came up once. The V call is TRBV6-5, the J call TRBJ2-7; 7 nucleotides line up with TRBD1. Trimming removed 7 bases from V and 3 bases from J; junction bases left unmatched: 12. This CDR3 is 15 amino acids long. Germline V gene data show CDR1 as MNHEY and CDR2 as SVGAGI. As DNA, the CDR3 is TGTGCCAGCACCCAAAAGTCAAGACAGGGCTACGAGCAGTACTTC. It is translated as CASTQKSRQGYEQYF.